These 11 T cell receptor beta chains were all obtained from the same sample, sequenced in a study of T cells in Graves' hyperthyroidism and ophthalmopathy. Regions amplified from RNA transcripts were the TCR beta CDR3 regions. A set of HTBI primers served as the primers for a first-round RT-PCR of the TCR CDR3. Each CDR3 protein gets one entry after TCRdb re-called the multiplex PCR reads with MiXCR. The sample consists of roughly 200,000 distinct CDR3 sequences, around 19% of them appearing once. Material for sequencing was blood. The receptors here all came from a man aged 40-49 years with Graves' hyperthyroidism.

This clonotype was detected many times. The chain employs TRBV6-1 and TRBJ2-7; no clear D. CDR1 and CDR2 from the germline V gene are MNHNS and SASEGT. CDR3 length equals 13 residues. Trimming pared 3 bases from V and 3 bases from J, leaving 9 bases between. This CDR3 is CASSEYDIYEQYF. For the CDR3, the DNA is TGTGCCAGCAGTGAGTACGATATCTACGAGCAGTACTTC.

This clonotype was detected only a few times. This chain joins TRBV19 and TRBJ1-2, with D maybe TRBD1 (6 bases). The CDR3 has 15 residues. The germline V gene has CDR1 LNHDA and CDR2 SQIVND (reference sequence). The V and J ends lost 5 bases and 6 bases respectively, with 19 bases between them. The CDR3 DNA follows: TGTGCCAGTAGTCCCCCTTGGGGGCCGTCGGATGGCTACACCTTC. Protein: CASSPPWGPSDGYTF.

The chain links TRBV18 to TRBJ1-5, with 11 bases that match TRBD1. CDR1 KGHSH and CDR2 LQKENI come from the germline V gene. The CDR3 has 17 amino acids. V lost 1 base to trimming and J lost 6 bases; unmatched junction nucleotides: 8. CDR3 sequence (DNA): TGTGCCAGCTCACCACGGGCGGACAGGGGGCTTCGTCAGCCCCAGCATTTT. It specifies CASSPRADRGLRQPQHF.

This clonotype was seen repeatedly, ten times or more. The chain employs TRBV2 and TRBJ2-1; tentative D call: TRBD1 (5 bases). V gave up 6 bases and J gave up 3 bases, with 18 bases separating them. This CDR3 region has 16 residues. Germline CDR1 reads SNHLY; CDR2 reads FYNNEI. CDR3 in DNA: TGTGCCAGCAGCGCCCCACAGGTCGAAAACTACAATGAGCAGTTCTTC. This codes for CASSAPQVENYNEQFF.

Many counts were recorded for this clonotype. DNA for the CDR3: TGTGCCATCCGGGATGATAATCAGCCCCAGCATTTT. It encodes CAIRDDNQPQHF. The chain employs TRBV2 and TRBJ1-5, with D uncertain. The ends were cut back, 10 bases at V and 4 bases at J, with 11 bases in the middle. The CDR3 totals 12 residues. CDR1 SNHLY and CDR2 FYNNEI come from the germline V gene. The full variable domain, its missing parts supplied by reference TRBV2 and TRBJ1-5, is EPEVTQTPSHQVTQMGQEVILRCVPISNHLYFYWYRQILGQKVEFLVSFYNNEISEKSEIFDDQFSVERPDGSNFTLKIRSTKLEDSAMYFCAIRDDNQPQHFGDGTRLSIL.

The chain couples TRBV2 to TRBJ1-6; tentative D call: TRBD1 (5 bases). Deletions cut 7 bases from V and 5 bases from J, with 6 bases between. Germline values: CDR1 SNHLY, CDR2 FYNNEI. The CDR3 totals 12 residues. The CDR3 region is CASNRNNSPLHF. The CDR3 nucleotides read TGTGCCAGCAACAGGAATAATTCACCCCTCCACTTT. The full variable domain, rest sourced from reference TRBV2 and TRBJ1-6, is EPEVTQTPSHQVTQMGQEVILRCVPISNHLYFYWYRQILGQKVEFLVSFYNNEISEKSEIFDDQFSVERPDGSNFTLKIRSTKLEDSAMYFCASNRNNSPLHFGNGTRLTVT.

This clonotype was counted many times. V usage is TRBV3-1 and J usage is TRBJ1-6; D may be TRBD1 (6 bases). Per the germline V gene, CDR1 is LGHDT and CDR2 is YNNKEL (reference sequence). The V end lost 4 bases, the J end lost 7 bases, and 17 bases lay between the germline ends. The CDR3 runs 16 residues. The CDR3 is CASSPPGQRGNSPLHF. The CDR3 region has the DNA TGTGCCAGCAGCCCACCCGGACAGAGAGGAAATTCACCCCTCCACTTT.

This clonotype has a count of ten or more. This sequence joins TRBV5-6 and TRBJ2-1, with D perhaps TRBD1 or TRBD2 (6 bases each). Per germline, CDR1 SGHDT and CDR2 YYEEEE. The CDR3 extends over 16 amino acids. The V and J ends lost 4 bases and 3 bases respectively, with 17 bases between them. This CDR3 is CASSTGWGAFYNEQFF. DNA for the CDR3: TGTGCCAGCAGCACCGGATGGGGGGCCTTCTACAATGAGCAGTTCTTC.

At least ten counts were recorded for this clonotype. This chain's CDR3 is CASSLARMTGELFF. CDR3 DNA: TGTGCCAGCAGCTTAGCGAGGATGACCGGGGAGCTGTTTTTT. The V and J genes are TRBV7-2 and TRBJ2-2; D is ambiguous. The V end lost 0 bases, the J end lost 5 bases, and 7 bases lay between the germline ends. The CDR3 covers 14 residues. Germline values: CDR1 SGHTA, CDR2 FQGNSA.

This clonotype was found many times. V is TRBV5-1 and J is TRBJ1-2; D not certain. Germline values: CDR1 SGHRS, CDR2 YFSETQ. V lost 0 bases, J lost 6 bases, and 9 bases lay in between. The CDR3 consists of 13 residues. The CDR3 loop reads CASSLGGRDGYTF. The CDR3 DNA reads as TGCGCCAGCAGCTTGGGTGGGCGCGATGGCTACACCTTC.

The chain is built from TRBV19 and TRBJ2-1, with TRBD2 matching over 8 bases. This CDR3 has 14 residues. V shed 6 bases, J shed 9 bases, and the junction held 10 bases outside the gene matches. Germline V gene lookup returns CDR1 LNHDA and CDR2 SQIVND (reference sequence). The CDR3 DNA sequence: TGTGCCAGTAGACCCCGCGGGGGGAGGGGTGAGCAGTTCTTC. As protein: CASRPRGGRGEQFF.